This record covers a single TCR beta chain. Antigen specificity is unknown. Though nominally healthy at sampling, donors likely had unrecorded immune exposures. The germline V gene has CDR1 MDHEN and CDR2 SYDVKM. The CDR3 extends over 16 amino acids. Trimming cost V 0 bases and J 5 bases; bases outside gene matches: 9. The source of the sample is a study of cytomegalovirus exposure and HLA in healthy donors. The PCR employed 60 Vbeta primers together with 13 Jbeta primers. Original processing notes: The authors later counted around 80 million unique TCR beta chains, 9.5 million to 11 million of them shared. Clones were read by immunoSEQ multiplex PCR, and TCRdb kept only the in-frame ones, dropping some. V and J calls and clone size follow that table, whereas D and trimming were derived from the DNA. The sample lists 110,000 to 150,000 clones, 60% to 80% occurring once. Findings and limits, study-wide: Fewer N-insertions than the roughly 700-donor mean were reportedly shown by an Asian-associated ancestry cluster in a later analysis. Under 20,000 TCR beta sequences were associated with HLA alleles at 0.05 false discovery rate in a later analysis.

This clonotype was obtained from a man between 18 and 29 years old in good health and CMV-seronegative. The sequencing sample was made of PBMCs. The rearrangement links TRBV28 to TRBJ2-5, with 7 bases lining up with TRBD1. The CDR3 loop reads CASSLWTGPRRETQYF. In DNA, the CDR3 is TGTGCCAGCAGTTTATGGACAGGGCCTCGGAGGGAGACCCAGTACTTC.